This T cell receptor (beta chain) comes out of a study of early T cells in non-severe SARS-CoV-2 infection. Study-wide context: The study sequenced bulk RNA from unsorted whole blood, with chains unpaired.

Unique molecular identifiers were attached to individual cDNA molecules. Using its own MiXCR run on the 5' RACE reads, TCRdb lists one record per CDR3 protein. Among just over 95,000 distinct CDR3 sequences, 8% to 13% were seen once, and the ten largest hold roughly 4.5%. About this clonotype itself: Its antigen remains unidentified.

General study results and limits: Private and CD4 specificities were missed by VDJdb matching, skewed to anti-spike CD8.

Germline loops: CDR1 SQVTM, CDR2 ANQGSEA. V lost 6 bases, J lost 3 bases, and 11 bases stayed unmatched. There are 14 residues in the CDR3. This TCR came from an adult who was a healthcare worker with PCR-confirmed SARS-CoV-2 infection or an uninfected control (not recorded which). The chain has TRBV29-1 and TRBJ2-7; 7 positions match TRBD1. The sample here was whole blood, taken at baseline. The CDR3 DNA follows: TGCAGCGTCCAGGGACAGTCCTTCGACTACGAGCAGTACTTC. Its translation is CSVQGQSFDYEQYF.